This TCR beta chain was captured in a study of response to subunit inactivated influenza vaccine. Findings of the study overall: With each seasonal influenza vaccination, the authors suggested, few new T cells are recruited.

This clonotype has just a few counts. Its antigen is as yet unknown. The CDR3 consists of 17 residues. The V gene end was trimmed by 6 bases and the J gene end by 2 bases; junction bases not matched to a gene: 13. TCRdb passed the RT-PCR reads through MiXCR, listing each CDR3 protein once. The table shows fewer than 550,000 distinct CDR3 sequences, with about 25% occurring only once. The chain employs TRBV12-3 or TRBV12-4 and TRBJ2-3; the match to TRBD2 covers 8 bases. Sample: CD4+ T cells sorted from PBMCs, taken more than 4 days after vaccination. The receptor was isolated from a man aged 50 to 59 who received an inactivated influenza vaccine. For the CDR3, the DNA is TGTGCCAGCAGCCGCCGACTAGCGCGAAAGAACACAGATACGCAGTATTTT. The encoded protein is CASSRRLARKNTDTQYF.